The T cell receptor beta chain under discussion was sequenced for a study of shared clonotypes between healthy human individuals. Germline CDR1 reads ENHRY; CDR2 reads SYGVKD. CDR3 length: 15 amino acids. Trimming pared 0 bases from V and 3 bases from J, leaving 8 bases between. Generated by immunoSEQ multiplex PCR, the TCRdb table keeps only in-frame clones and is missing some. Here the sample spans fewer than 400,000 clones, about 74% being singletons. The origin of this receptor is a man aged 25 to 40 in good health. The sample was memory CD4+ T cells sorted from blood. Indicated subset: CD45RA-negative fraction. The V call is TRBV10-3, the J call TRBJ1-4; D gene unclear. CDR3 DNA sequence: TGTGCCATCAGTGAGTCGACACCTGCTAATGAAAAACTGTTTTTT. Protein sequence: CAISESTPANEKLFF.